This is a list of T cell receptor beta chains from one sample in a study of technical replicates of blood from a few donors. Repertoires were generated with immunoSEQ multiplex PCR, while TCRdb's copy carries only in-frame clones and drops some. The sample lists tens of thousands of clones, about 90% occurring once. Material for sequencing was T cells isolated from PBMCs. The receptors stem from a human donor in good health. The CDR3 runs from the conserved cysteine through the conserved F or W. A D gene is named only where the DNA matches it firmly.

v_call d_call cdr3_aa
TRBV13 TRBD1 CASTTGGASGANVLTF
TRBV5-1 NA CASSLGGENQPQHF
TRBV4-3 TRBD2 CASSQEGIAGGSYNEQFF
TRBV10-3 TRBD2 CAISTSGREETQYF
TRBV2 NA CASRQTNQPQHF
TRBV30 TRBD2 CAWSGGGSGKSNEQFF
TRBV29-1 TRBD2 CSVEIGRVYNEQFF
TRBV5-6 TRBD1 CASTNSRGRIHEQFF
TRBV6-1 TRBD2 CASRPGLAITDTQYF
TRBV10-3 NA CAISRGGSLGDRTGELFF
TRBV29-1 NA CSVEVGHDNEKLFF
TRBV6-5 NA CASSYKREGTGELFF
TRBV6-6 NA CASSVLEADTQYF
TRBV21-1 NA CASSLNSTGELFF
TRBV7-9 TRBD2 CASSAPTGPAGEQYF
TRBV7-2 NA CASSLGLGAYNEQFF
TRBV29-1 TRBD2 CSMTSGSTDTQYF
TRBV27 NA CASHPRGALGYTF
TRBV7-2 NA CASSLVDAGNYGYTF
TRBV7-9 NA CASSFSENTGELFF
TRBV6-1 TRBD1 CASKTLDRAYGYTF
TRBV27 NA CASSPGSHQPQHF
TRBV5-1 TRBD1 CASSLAEGARYGYTF
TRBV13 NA CASSGVVQDREFNYGYTF
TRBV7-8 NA CASSTQGSYGYTF